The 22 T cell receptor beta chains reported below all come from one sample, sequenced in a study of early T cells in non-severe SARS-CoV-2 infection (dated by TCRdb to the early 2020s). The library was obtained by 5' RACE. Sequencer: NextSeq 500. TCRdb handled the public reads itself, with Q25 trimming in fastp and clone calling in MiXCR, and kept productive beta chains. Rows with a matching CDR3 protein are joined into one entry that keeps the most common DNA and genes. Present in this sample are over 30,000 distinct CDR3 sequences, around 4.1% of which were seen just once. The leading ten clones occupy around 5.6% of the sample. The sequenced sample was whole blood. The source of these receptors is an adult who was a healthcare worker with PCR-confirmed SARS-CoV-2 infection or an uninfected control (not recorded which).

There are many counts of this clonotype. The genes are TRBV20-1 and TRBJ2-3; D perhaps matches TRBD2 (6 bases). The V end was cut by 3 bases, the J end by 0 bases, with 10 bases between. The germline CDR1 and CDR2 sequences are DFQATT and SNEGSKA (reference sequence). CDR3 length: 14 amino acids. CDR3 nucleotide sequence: TGCAGTGCTAGGAGGCGGGGTAGCACAGATACGCAGTATTTT. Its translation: CSARRRGSTDTQYF.

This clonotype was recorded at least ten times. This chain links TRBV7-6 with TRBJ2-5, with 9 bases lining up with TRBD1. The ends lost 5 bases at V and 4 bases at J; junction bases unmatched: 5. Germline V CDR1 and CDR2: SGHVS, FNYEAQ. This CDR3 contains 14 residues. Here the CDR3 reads CASSLQGAGETQYF. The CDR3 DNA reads TGTGCCAGCAGCCTACAGGGGGCAGGAGAGACCCAGTACTTC.

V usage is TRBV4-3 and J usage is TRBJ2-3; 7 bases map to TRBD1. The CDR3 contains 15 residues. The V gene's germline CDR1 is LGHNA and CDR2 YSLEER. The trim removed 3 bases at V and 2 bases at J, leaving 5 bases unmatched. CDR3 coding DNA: TGCGCCAGCAGCCAGACAGGGAGCCCCACAGATACGCAGTATTTT. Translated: CASSQTGSPTDTQYF.

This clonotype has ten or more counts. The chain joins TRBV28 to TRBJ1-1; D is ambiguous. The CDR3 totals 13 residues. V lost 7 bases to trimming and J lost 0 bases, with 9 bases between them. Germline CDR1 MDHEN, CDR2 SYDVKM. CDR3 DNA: TGTGCCAGCATTGGGCACATGAACACTGAAGCTTTCTTT. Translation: CASIGHMNTEAFF. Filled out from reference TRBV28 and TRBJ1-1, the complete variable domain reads DVKVTQSSRYLVKRTGEKVFLECVQDMDHENMFWYRQDPGLGLRLIYFSYDVKMKEKGDIPEGYSVSREKKERFSLILESASTNQTSMYLCASIGHMNTEAFFGQGTRLTVV.

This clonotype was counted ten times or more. The CDR3 sequence: CSARVGDRRETQYF. The CDR3 DNA is TGCAGTGCTAGGGTTGGGGACAGGCGAGAGACCCAGTACTTC. The chain couples TRBV20-1 to TRBJ2-5; 8 positions agree with TRBD1. CDR3 length: 14 residues. Germline trimming cut 3 bases from V and 4 bases from J; bases unmatched to any gene: 7. Germline CDR1 is DFQATT and CDR2 is SNEGSKA (reference sequence).

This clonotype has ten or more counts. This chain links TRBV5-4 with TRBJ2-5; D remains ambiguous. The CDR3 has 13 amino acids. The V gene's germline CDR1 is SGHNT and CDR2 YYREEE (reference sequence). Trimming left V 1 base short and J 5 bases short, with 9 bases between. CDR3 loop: CASSLKESETQYF. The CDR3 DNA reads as TGTGCCAGCAGCTTGAAAGAATCGGAGACCCAGTACTTC.

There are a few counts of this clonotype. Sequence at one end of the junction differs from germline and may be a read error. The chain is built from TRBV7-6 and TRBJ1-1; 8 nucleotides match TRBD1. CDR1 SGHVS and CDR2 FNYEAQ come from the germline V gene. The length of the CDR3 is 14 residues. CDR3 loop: CASSIAGGPTEAFF. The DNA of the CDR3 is TGTGCCAGCAGCATAGCAGGGGGCCCTACTGAAGCTTTCTTT.

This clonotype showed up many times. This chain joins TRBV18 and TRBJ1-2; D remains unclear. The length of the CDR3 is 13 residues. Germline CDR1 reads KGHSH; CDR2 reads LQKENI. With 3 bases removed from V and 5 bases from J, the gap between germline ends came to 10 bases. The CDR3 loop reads CASSPDTQYGYTF. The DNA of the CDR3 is TGTGCCAGCTCACCTGATACCCAATATGGCTACACCTTC.

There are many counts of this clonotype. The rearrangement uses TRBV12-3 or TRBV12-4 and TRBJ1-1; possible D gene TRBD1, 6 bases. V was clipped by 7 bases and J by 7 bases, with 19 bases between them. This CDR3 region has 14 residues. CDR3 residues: CASTIGQSQGEAFF. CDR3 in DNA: TGTGCCAGCACCATCGGACAGTCACAGGGTGAAGCTTTCTTT.

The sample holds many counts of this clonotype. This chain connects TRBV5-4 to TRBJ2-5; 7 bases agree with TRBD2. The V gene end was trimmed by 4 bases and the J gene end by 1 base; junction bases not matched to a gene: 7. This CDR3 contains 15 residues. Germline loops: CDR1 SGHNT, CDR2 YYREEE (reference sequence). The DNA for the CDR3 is TGTGCCAGCAGCCTTGACCGGACTAGCCAAGAGACCCAGTACTTC. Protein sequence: CASSLDRTSQETQYF. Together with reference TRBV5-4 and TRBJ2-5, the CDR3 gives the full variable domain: ETGVTQSPTHLIKTRGQQVTLRCSSQSGHNTVSWYQQALGQGPQFIFQYYREEENGRGNFPPRFSGLQFPNYSSELNVNALELDDSALYLCASSLDRTSQETQYFGPGTRLLVL.

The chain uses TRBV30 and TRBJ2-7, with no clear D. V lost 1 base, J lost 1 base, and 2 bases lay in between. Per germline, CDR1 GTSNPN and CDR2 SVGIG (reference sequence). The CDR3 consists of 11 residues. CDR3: CAWSESYEQYF. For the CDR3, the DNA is TGTGCCTGGAGTGAATCCTACGAGCAGTACTTC.

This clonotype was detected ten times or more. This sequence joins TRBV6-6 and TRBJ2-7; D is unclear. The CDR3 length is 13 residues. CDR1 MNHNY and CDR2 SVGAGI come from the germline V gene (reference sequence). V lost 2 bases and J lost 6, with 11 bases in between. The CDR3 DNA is TGTGCCAGCAGTTACCCCACCTTGTTCGAGCAGTACTTC. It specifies CASSYPTLFEQYF.

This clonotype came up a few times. The CDR3 loop is CAPPGGGGQPQHF. The DNA for the CDR3 is TGTGCCCCCCCGGGAGGGGGCGGTCAGCCCCAGCATTTT. This rearrangement joins TRBV7-6 to TRBJ1-5; 7 bases fit TRBD1. After removal of 11 bases from V and 6 bases from J, the junction contained 10 bases not matched to a gene. CDR3 length equals 13 residues. Germline V gene sequence: CDR1 SGHVS, CDR2 FNYEAQ. The variable domain in full, completed from reference TRBV7-6 and TRBJ1-5, reads GAGVSQSPRYKVTKRGQDVALRCDPISGHVSLYWYRQALGQGPEFLTYFNYEAQQDKSGLPNDRFSAERPEGSISTLTIQRTEQRDSAMYRCAPPGGGGQPQHFGDGTRLSIL.

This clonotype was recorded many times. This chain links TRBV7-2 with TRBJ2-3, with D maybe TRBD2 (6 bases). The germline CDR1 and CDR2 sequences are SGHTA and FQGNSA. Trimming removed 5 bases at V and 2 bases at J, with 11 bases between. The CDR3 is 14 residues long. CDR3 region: CASSLLAATDTQYF. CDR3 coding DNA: TGTGCCAGCAGCCTTTTAGCGGCCACAGATACGCAGTATTTT.

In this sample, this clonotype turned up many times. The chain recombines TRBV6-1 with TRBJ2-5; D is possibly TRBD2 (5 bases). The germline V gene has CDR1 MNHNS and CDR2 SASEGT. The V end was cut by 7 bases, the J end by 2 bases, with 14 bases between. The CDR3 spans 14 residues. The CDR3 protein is CASKISVGQETQYF. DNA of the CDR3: TGTGCCAGCAAAATTAGCGTAGGTCAAGAGACCCAGTACTTC.

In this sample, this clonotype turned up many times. CDR3 coding DNA: TGTGCCAGCAGGAAGACTCTAGCGGGGGCCCTCACAGATACGCAGTATTTT. It encodes CASRKTLAGALTDTQYF. The chain employs TRBV27 and TRBJ2-3; TRBD2 matches 10 bases. The germline CDR1 and CDR2 sequences are MNHEY and SMNVEV (reference sequence). Unmatched junction bases numbered 11, after V lost 6 bases and J lost 2 bases. This CDR3 contains 17 residues.

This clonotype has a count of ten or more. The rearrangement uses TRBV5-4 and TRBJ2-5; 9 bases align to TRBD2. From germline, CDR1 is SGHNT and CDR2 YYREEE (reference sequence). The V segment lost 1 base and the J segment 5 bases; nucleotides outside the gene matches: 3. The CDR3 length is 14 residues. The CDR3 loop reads CASSLRLAGETQYF. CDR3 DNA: TGTGCCAGCAGCTTGCGGCTAGCGGGGGAGACCCAGTACTTC.

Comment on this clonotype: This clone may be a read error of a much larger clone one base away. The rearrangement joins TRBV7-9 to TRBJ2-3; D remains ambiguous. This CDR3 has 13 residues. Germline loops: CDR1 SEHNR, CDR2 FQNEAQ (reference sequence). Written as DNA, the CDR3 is TGTGTCAGCAGAACCGTTAGCACAGATACGCAGTATTTT. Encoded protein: CVSRTVSTDTQYF.

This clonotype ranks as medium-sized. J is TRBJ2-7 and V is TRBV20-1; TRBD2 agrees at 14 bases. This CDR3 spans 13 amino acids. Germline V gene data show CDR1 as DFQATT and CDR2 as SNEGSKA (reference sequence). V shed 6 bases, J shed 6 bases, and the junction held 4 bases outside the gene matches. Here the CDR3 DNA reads TGCAGTGCACTAGGACTAGCGGGAGGCGAGCAGTACTTC. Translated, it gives CSALGLAGGEQYF.

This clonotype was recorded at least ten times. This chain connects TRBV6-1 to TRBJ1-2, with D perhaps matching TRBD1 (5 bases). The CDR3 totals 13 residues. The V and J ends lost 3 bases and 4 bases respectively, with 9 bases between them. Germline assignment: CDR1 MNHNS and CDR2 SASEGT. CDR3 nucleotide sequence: TGTGCCAGCAGTGATACAGGCTTCTATGGCTACACCTTC. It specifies CASSDTGFYGYTF.

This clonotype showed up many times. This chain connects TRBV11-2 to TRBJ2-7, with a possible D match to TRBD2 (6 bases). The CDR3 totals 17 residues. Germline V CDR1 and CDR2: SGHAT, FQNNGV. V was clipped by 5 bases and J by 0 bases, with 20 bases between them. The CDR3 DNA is TGTGCCAGCAGCCCAGGGCCCCGGGACTCAAGCTCCTACGAGCAGTACTTC. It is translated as CASSPGPRDSSSYEQYF.

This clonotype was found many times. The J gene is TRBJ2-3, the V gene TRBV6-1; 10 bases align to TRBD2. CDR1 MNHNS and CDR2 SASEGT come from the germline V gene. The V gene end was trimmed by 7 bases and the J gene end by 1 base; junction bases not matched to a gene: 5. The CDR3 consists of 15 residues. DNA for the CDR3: TGTGCCAGCACCGGGACTAGCGTGGGCACAGATACGCAGTATTTT. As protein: CASTGTSVGTDTQYF.